This entry lists 26 T cell receptor beta chains sequenced from one sample in a study of T cell responses to AZD1222 COVID-19 vaccine (dated by TCRdb to the early 2020s). Library generation was performed with the immunoSEQ multiplex PCR assay. The table was pulled from immuneACCESS by TCRdb, which kept in-frame rearrangements only. Such tables lose some clones; where checked, under half of the loss comes from unresolved V genes, and the rest has no known cause. This sample lists fewer than 70,000 clones; about 90% were detected once. The leading ten clones occupy 4.5% to 5.5% of the sample. The time point label for this specimen denotes: baseline before first vaccination. Material: peripheral blood, obtained on day 0 of AZD1222 vaccination. The receptors were gathered from an adult in good health.

The rearrangement uses TRBV10-3 and TRBJ1-1; 7 nucleotides align to TRBD1. The CDR3 loop spans 13 amino acids. The germline gives CDR1 ENHRY, CDR2 SYGVKD. Trimming at V came to 2 bases and at J to 8 bases, leaving 5 bases not matched to a gene. CDR3 loop: CAISETKQGEAFF. The CDR3 region has the DNA TGTGCCATCAGTGAGACGAAACAGGGGGAAGCTTTCTTT.

The chain has TRBV3-1 (or the pseudogene TRBV3-2) and TRBJ2-7; 8 bases align to TRBD1. Germline V lookup: CDR1 LGHDT, CDR2 YNNKEL (reference sequence). V gave up 5 bases and J gave up 3 bases; unmatched junction bases: 3. CDR3 length: 13 amino acids. CDR3: CASSFGQGYEQYF. Written as DNA, the CDR3 is TGTGCCAGCAGCTTCGGACAGGGCTACGAGCAGTACTTC.

The chain has TRBV6-5 and TRBJ1-1; no firm D call. Deletions cut 8 bases from V and 0 bases from J, with 13 bases between. There are 14 residues in the CDR3. Germline V gene data show CDR1 as MNHEY and CDR2 as SVGAGI. The CDR3 spells CASALVTLNTEAFF. As DNA, the CDR3 is TGTGCCAGCGCGCTGGTGACTTTGAACACTGAAGCTTTCTTT.

The chain recombines TRBV2 with TRBJ1-2; no reliable D call. Germline CDR1 SNHLY, CDR2 FYNNEI. CDR3 length: 14 residues. The V and J ends lost 3 bases and 8 bases respectively, with 16 bases between them. In DNA, the CDR3 is TGTGCCAGCAGTGAGGAGCCCAACGGGAGAGGCTACACCTTC. This encodes CASSEEPNGRGYTF. Full variable domain (outside the CDR3, taken from reference TRBV2 and TRBJ1-2): EPEVTQTPSHQVTQMGQEVILRCVPISNHLYFYWYRQILGQKVEFLVSFYNNEISEKSEIFDDQFSVERPDGSNFTLKIRSTKLEDSAMYFCASSEEPNGRGYTFGSGTRLTVV.

The chain uses TRBV6-5 and TRBJ2-1; the D gene is possibly TRBD2 (5 bases). CDR3 length: 16 amino acids. Per the germline V gene, CDR1 is MNHEY and CDR2 is SVGAGI. V lost 0 bases and J lost 1, with 10 bases in between. The CDR3 sequence is CASSYSSSVSYNEQFF. CDR3 nucleotides: TGTGCCAGCAGTTACTCGAGTAGCGTTTCCTACAATGAGCAGTTCTTC.

The chain is built from TRBV5-1 and TRBJ2-2; D not certain. In germline, CDR1 is SGHRS, CDR2 YFSETQ. This CDR3 has 15 amino acids. The V and J ends lost 0 bases and 1 base respectively, with 7 bases between them. CDR3 sequence (DNA): TGCGCCAGCAGCTTGGGGGCCCTGAACACCGGGGAGCTGTTTTTT. Its translation: CASSLGALNTGELFF.

The chain is built from TRBV6-1 and TRBJ1-2; D is unclear. Trimming stripped 3 bases from V and 14 bases from J, with 19 bases between. CDR1 and CDR2 from the germline V gene are MNHNS and SASEGT. The CDR3 has 13 residues. DNA for the CDR3: TGTGCCAGCAGTGAGGTTCGAGGGCAGCGCACGACCTTC. It specifies CASSEVRGQRTTF.

The rearrangement joins TRBV12-3 or TRBV12-4 to TRBJ1-1, with unresolved D. This CDR3 spans 13 amino acids. V lost 3 bases and J lost 4, with 9 bases in between. In DNA form, the CDR3 reads TGTGCCAGCAGTTTCGAGCAAGCCACTGAAGCTTTCTTT. Amino acid sequence: CASSFEQATEAFF.

The V gene is TRBV2, the J gene TRBJ1-5; tentatively, D is TRBD1 (6 bases). The germline CDR1 and CDR2 sequences are SNHLY and FYNNEI. The CDR3 has 16 amino acids. V shed 1 base and J shed 3 bases, with 13 bases lying between them. This CDR3 is CASSEGRGNDNQPQHF. CDR3 bases: TGTGCCAGCAGTGAAGGCAGGGGAAATGACAATCAGCCCCAGCATTTT.

The chain combines TRBV12-3 or TRBV12-4 with TRBJ2-7; no reliable D call. V was trimmed by 2 bases and J by 7 bases, leaving 6 bases between them. The CDR3 has 11 amino acids. Here the CDR3 DNA reads TGTGCCAGCAGTTTATCTCTTGAGCAGTACTTC. Protein: CASSLSLEQYF.

The chain is built from TRBV27 and TRBJ2-7; D gene unclear. V was clipped by 6 bases and J by 7 bases, with 10 bases between them. The CDR3 contains 11 residues. Per the germline V gene, CDR1 is MNHEY and CDR2 is SMNVEV (reference sequence). This chain's CDR3 is CASRNLGEQYF. Written as DNA, the CDR3 is TGTGCCAGCAGGAACTTGGGGGAGCAGTACTTC.

The genes are TRBV12-3 or TRBV12-4 and TRBJ2-5, with D unclear. Deletions cut 2 bases from V and 2 bases from J, with 3 bases between. The CDR3 runs 12 residues. The CDR3 region is CASSLRQETQYF. The CDR3, as DNA: TGTGCCAGCAGTTTACGTCAAGAGACCCAGTACTTC.

This clone was detected only once. The rearrangement uses TRBV2 and TRBJ2-1, with 7 positions matching TRBD1. The trim removed 6 bases at V and 10 bases at J, leaving 6 bases unmatched. The CDR3 covers 12 residues. Germline CDR1 is SNHLY and CDR2 is FYNNEI. CDR3 residues: CASSKQGTEQFF. CDR3 DNA: TGTGCCAGCAGCAAACAGGGGACAGAGCAGTTCTTC.

The gene calls are TRBV4-2 and TRBJ1-2, with 7 bases that match TRBD1. The CDR3 contains 14 residues. Unmatched junction bases numbered 6, after V lost 0 bases and J lost 8 bases. Germline assignment: CDR1 LGHNA and CDR2 YNFKEQ. Here the CDR3 DNA reads TGTGCCAGCAGCCAAGAAAAGGGGGCTAGAGGCTACACCTTC. It yields the protein CASSQEKGARGYTF.

In its sample, this clone was seen a few times. The chain couples TRBV19 to TRBJ2-1, with TRBD2 matching 7 bases. Per germline, CDR1 LNHDA and CDR2 SQIVND (reference sequence). This CDR3 has 14 residues. J lost 4 bases, V lost 4 bases, and 4 bases had no gene match. The CDR3 protein is CASSKSGVYNEQFF. CDR3 bases: TGTGCCAGTAGTAAGAGCGGGGTTTACAATGAGCAGTTCTTC.

This clone has only one observation. One end of the junction fails to match germline, which may point to a read error. This rearrangement joins TRBV3-1 (or the pseudogene TRBV3-2) to TRBJ1-1; the D gene is possibly TRBD1 (5 bases). The CDR3 totals 14 residues. CDR1 is LGHDT and CDR2 is YNNKEL in the germline V gene (reference sequence). The CDR3 DNA follows: TGTGCCAGCAGGCCGGGGGGGATGAATACTGAAGCTTTCTTT. Its translation: CASRPGGMNTEAFF.

The V and J genes are TRBV5-4 and TRBJ2-6; TRBD1 is a possible D gene (5 bases). Germline CDR1 reads SGHNT; CDR2 reads YYREEE (reference sequence). V was trimmed by 3 bases and J by 0 bases, leaving 13 bases between them. The CDR3 has 17 amino acids. CDR3 nucleotide sequence: TGTGCCAGCAGCTCCTCTCAGGGCCGCTCTGGGGCCAACGTCCTGACTTTC. Protein: CASSSSQGRSGANVLTF. Filled out from reference TRBV5-4 and TRBJ2-6, the complete variable domain reads ETGVTQSPTHLIKTRGQQVTLRCSSQSGHNTVSWYQQALGQGPQFIFQYYREEENGRGNFPPRFSGLQFPNYSSELNVNALELDDSALYLCASSSSQGRSGANVLTFGAGSRLTVL.

The J gene is TRBJ1-2, the V gene TRBV10-2; TRBD1 matches at 10 bases. CDR3 length: 14 residues. The germline V gene encodes CDR1 WSHSY and CDR2 SAAADI. V shed 5 bases and J 8 bases; nucleotides not matched to a gene: 8. Here the CDR3 DNA reads TGCGCCAGCAGTTCGGACAGGGGGTCTGACGGCTACACCTTC. Translating it yields CASSSDRGSDGYTF.

The chain has TRBV7-8 and TRBJ2-3, with 9 positions matching TRBD2. Germline CDR1 SGHVS, CDR2 FQNEAQ. This CDR3 has 15 amino acids. The V and J ends lost 4 bases and 2 bases, in that order; junction bases with no gene match: 4. Written as DNA, the CDR3 is TGTGCCAGCAGCTCAAGCGGGGGGCACACAGATACGCAGTATTTT. Translating it yields CASSSSGGHTDTQYF.

The chain employs TRBV18 and TRBJ1-6; D remains ambiguous. This CDR3 has 16 residues. Germline values: CDR1 KGHSH, CDR2 LQKENI. V lost 2 bases and J 4 bases, leaving 12 bases between the germline ends. The CDR3 coding sequence is TGTGCCAGCTCACCAAACGACCGGGGATATAATTCACCCCTCCACTTT. Protein sequence: CASSPNDRGYNSPLHF.

The chain joins TRBV19 to TRBJ1-4; 10 positions agree with TRBD1. Trimming took 5 bases from V and 6 from J; bases not matched to a gene: 6. The CDR3 is 15 residues long. CDR1 LNHDA and CDR2 SQIVND come from the germline V gene (reference sequence). The chain's CDR3 is CASSPQTGGDEKLFF. In DNA, the CDR3 is TGTGCCAGTAGTCCTCAGACAGGGGGCGATGAAAAACTGTTTTTT.

The V gene is TRBV12-5, the J gene TRBJ2-7; 8 bases align to TRBD1. Trimming at V came to 1 base and at J to 5 bases, leaving 7 bases not matched to a gene. The CDR3 totals 15 residues. CDR1 and CDR2 from the germline V gene are LGHNT and FRNRAP. The CDR3 region has the DNA TGTGCTAGTGGTTTGGCCCGACAGGGGAGGCACGAGCAGTACTTC. Its translation: CASGLARQGRHEQYF.

DNA for the CDR3: TGTGCCAGCAGTGATCGCAGGCGGGCGAACACTGAAGCTTTCTTT. Its translation: CASSDRRRANTEAFF. The chain carries TRBV25-1 and TRBJ1-1; D not resolved. Germline loops: CDR1 MGHDK, CDR2 SYGVNS. The CDR3 consists of 15 residues. V lost 3 bases and J 1 base, leaving 12 bases between the germline ends.

V and J are TRBV3-1 (or the pseudogene TRBV3-2) and TRBJ2-1; 12 nucleotides match TRBD2. The V gene's germline CDR1 is LGHDT and CDR2 YNNKEL (reference sequence). The ends lost 3 bases at V and 4 bases at J; junction bases unmatched: 1. The CDR3 runs 15 residues. The CDR3 nucleotides are TGTGCCAGCAGCCAGACTAGCGGGGGTTACAATGAGCAGTTCTTC. It encodes CASSQTSGGYNEQFF.

The chain joins TRBV5-1 to TRBJ1-6, with D tentatively TRBD1 (6 bases). V was cut by 4 bases and J by 8 bases, with 16 bases left in between. CDR1 is SGHRS and CDR2 is YFSETQ in the germline V gene. The CDR3 contains 15 residues. The DNA of the CDR3 is TGCGCCAGCAGCACCGAGGATGAGGGGGATTCACCCCTCCACTTT. Encoded protein: CASSTEDEGDSPLHF.

The gene calls are TRBV5-4 and TRBJ1-4; 10 bases agree with TRBD1. Trimming took 0 bases from V and 8 from J; bases not matched to a gene: 4. The V gene's germline CDR1 is SGHNT and CDR2 YYREEE (reference sequence). There are 15 residues in the CDR3. The DNA for the CDR3 is TGTGCCAGCAGCTTGGGACAGGGGGCGATGGAAAAACTGTTTTTT. Translated: CASSLGQGAMEKLFF.